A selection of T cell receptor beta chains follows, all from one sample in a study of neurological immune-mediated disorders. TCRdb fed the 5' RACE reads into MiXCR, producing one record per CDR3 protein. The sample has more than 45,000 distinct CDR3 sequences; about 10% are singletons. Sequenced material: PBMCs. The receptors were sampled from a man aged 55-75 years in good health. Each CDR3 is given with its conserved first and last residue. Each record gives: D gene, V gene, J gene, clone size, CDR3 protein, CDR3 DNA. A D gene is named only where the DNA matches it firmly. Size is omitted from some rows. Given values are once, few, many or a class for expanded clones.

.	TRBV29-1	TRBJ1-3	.	CSVGGSGGHTIYF	TGCAGCGTTGGGGGCAGCGGTGGTCACACCATATATTTT
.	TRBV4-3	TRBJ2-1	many	CASSRGQHTSDEQFF	TGCGCCAGCAGCCGCGGACAGCATACTTCGGATGAGCAGTTCTTC
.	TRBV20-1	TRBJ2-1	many	CSASGFAEQFF	TGCAGTGCTAGCGGCTTCGCTGAGCAGTTCTTC
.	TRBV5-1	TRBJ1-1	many	CASSLGETTEAFF	TGCGCCAGCAGCTTGGGGGAAACCACTGAAGCTTTCTTT
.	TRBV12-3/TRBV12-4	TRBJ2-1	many	CASSLWEQFF	TGTGCCAGCAGCCTGTGGGAGCAGTTCTTC
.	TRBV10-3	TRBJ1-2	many	CAISGTGDSRTNYGYTF	TGTGCCATCAGTGGAACAGGAGACTCAAGAACTAACTATGGCTACACCTTC
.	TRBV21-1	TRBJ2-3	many	CASSKWGSGHAVEDTQYF	TGTGCCAGCAGCAAGTGGGGGTCGGGACATGCCGTTGAAGATACGCAGTATTTT
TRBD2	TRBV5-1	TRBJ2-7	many	CASSLGLASYEQYF	TGCGCCAGCAGCTTGGGACTAGCCTCCTACGAGCAGTACTTC
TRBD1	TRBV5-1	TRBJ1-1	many	CASSSMPPTGVNTEAFF	TGCGCCAGCAGCTCCATGCCCCCGACAGGGGTGAACACTGAAGCTTTCTTT
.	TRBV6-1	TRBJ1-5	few	CASSEARPNPLNQPQHF	TGTGCCAGCAGTGAAGCGAGGCCCAACCCTCTTAATCAGCCCCAGCATTTT
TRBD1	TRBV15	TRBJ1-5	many	CATNPGQGGYQPQHF	TGTGCCACCAACCCCGGACAGGGAGGGTATCAGCCCCAGCATTTT
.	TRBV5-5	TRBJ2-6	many	CASSSGGSVSGANVLTF	TGTGCCAGCAGCTCTGGAGGGTCAGTCTCTGGGGCCAACGTCCTGACTTTC
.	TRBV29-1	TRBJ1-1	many	CSVDLTGGVNTEAFF	TGCAGCGTTGATCTTACTGGGGGCGTGAACACTGAAGCTTTCTTT
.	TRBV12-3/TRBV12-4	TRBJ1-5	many	CASSSSTGGFSQPQHF	.
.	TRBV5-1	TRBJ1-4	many	CASSPQLGPNEKLFF	TGCGCCAGCAGCCCGCAGCTGGGCCCTAATGAAAAACTGTTTTTT
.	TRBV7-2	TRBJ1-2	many	CASSLDFGRNYGYTF	TGTGCCAGCAGCTTAGATTTTGGACGGAACTATGGCTACACCTTC
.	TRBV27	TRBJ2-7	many	CASSPPGVVYEQYF	TGTGCCAGCAGTCCCCCAGGGGTTGTTTACGAGCAGTACTTC
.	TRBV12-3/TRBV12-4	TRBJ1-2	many	CASSQIGYGYTF	TGTGCCAGCAGTCAGATCGGGTATGGCTACACCTTC
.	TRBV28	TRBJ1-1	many	CASGRVAEAFF	TGTGCCTCCGGAAGGGTGGCTGAAGCTTTCTTT
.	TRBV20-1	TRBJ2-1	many	CSASSQINEQFF	TGCAGTGCTAGTAGTCAGATCAATGAGCAGTTCTTC
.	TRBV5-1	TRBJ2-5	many	CASSLSWQKKETQYF	TGCGCCAGCAGCTTGAGTTGGCAGAAGAAAGAGACCCAGTACTTC
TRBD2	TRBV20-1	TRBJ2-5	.	CSASIGPSGSSETQYF	TGCAGTGCTAGTATCGGTCCTAGCGGGAGTTCTGAGACCCAGTACTTC
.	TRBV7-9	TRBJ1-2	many	CASSLVSQYNGYTF	TGTGCCAGCAGCTTAGTTTCCCAGTATAATGGCTACACCTTC
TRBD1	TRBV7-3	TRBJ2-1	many	CASSLPGQGSYNEQFF	TGTGCCAGCAGCCTACCGGGACAGGGCTCCTACAATGAGCAGTTCTTC
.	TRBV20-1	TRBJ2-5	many	CSARNPPATGQETQYF	TGCAGTGCTAGAAACCCCCCAGCGACAGGCCAAGAGACCCAGTACTTC
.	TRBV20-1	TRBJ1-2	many	CSARSAQRNGYTF	TGCAGTGCTAGGTCAGCCCAAAGGAATGGCTACACCTTC
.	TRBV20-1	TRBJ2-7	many	CSASRGTHEQYF	TGCAGTGCTAGTAGGGGGACCCACGAGCAGTACTTC
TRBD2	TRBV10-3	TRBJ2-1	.	CATPGTIGGSSYNEQFF	TGTGCCACGCCGGGGACTATCGGTGGGTCCTCCTACAATGAGCAGTTCTTC
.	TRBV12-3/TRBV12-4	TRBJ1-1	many	CASSPDKAHTEAFF	TGTGCCAGCAGCCCTGACAAAGCTCACACTGAAGCTTTCTTT
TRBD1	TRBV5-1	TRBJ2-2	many	CASSLLDRTNTGELFF	TGCGCCAGCAGCTTACTGGACAGGACGAACACCGGGGAGCTGTTTTTT
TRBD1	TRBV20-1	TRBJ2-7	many	CSAVDRKSSYEQYF	TGCAGTGCCGTGGACAGGAAGAGCTCCTACGAGCAGTACTTC
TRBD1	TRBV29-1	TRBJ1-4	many	CSVEGTGATTNEKLFF	TGCAGCGTTGAAGGGACAGGGGCGACAACTAATGAAAAACTGTTTTTT
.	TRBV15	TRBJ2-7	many	CATSTRTSSYEQYF	TGTGCCACCAGCACAAGGACAAGCTCCTACGAGCAGTACTTC
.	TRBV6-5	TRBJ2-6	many	CASRAGANVLTF	TGTGCCAGCAGGGCTGGGGCCAACGTCCTGACTTTC
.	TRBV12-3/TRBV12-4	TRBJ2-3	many	CASSLTRSRTDTQYF	TGTGCCAGCAGTTTGACTAGGTCGCGCACAGATACGCAGTATTTT
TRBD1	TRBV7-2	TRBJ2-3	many	CASRVGQGAMDTQYF	TGTGCCAGCAGGGTTGGACAGGGGGCGATGGATACGCAGTATTTT
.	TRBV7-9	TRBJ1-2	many	CASSSGVSNYGYTF	TGTGCCAGCAGCTCCGGGGTCTCTAACTATGGCTACACCTTC
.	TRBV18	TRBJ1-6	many	CASSPPGVRYNSPLHF	TGTGCCAGCTCACCACCGGGGGTCAGATACAATTCACCCCTCCACTTT
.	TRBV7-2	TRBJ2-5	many	CASSLAGTSKETQYF	TGTGCCAGCAGCTTAGCGGGGACCAGCAAAGAGACCCAGTACTTC
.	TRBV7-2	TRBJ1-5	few	CASSLTGNQPQHF	TGTGCCAGCAGCTTAACAGGGAATCAGCCCCAGCATTTT
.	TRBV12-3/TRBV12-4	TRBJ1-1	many	CASSFLPAEAFF	TGTGCCAGCAGCTTCCTTCCGGCTGAAGCTTTCTTT
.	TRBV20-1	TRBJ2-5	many	CSALGPLGMETQYF	TGCAGTGCTCTAGGACCTTTAGGGATGGAGACCCAGTACTTC
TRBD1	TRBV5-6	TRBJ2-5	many	CASSLETGAQETQYF	TGTGCCAGCAGCTTGGAGACAGGGGCTCAAGAGACCCAGTACTTC
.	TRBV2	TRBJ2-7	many	CASRGNWAGYEQYF	TGTGCCAGCAGAGGGAATTGGGCCGGCTACGAGCAGTACTTC
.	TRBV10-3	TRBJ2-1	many	CAATGHNEQFF	TGTGCGGCCACTGGCCACAATGAGCAGTTCTTC
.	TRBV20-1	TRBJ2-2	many	CSAGSLGTNTGELFF	TGCAGTGCGGGGAGTCTAGGGACCAACACCGGGGAGCTGTTTTTT
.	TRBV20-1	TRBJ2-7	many	CSAEGGATYEQYF	TGCAGTGCCGAGGGGGGGGCCACCTACGAGCAGTACTTC
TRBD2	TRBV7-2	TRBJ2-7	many	CASSTDGGFTYEQYF	TGTGCCAGCAGCACCGACGGGGGGTTCACCTACGAGCAGTACTTC
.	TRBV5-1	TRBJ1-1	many	CASSLMPGALNTEAFF	TGCGCCAGCAGCTTAATGCCAGGGGCCTTGAACACTGAAGCTTTCTTT
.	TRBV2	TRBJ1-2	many	CASSEELSNYGYTF	TGTGCCAGCAGTGAAGAGCTTTCAAACTATGGCTACACCTTC
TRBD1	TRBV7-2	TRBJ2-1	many	CASSTSGTGTNEQFF	TGTGCCAGCAGCACCTCGGGGACAGGGACCAATGAGCAGTTCTTC
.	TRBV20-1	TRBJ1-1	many	CSARVQGLLNTEAFF	TGCAGTGCTAGAGTTCAGGGGTTATTGAACACTGAAGCTTTCTTT
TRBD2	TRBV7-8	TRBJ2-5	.	CASSLEAGGGFRSKTQYF	TGTGCCAGCAGCTTAGAGGCGGGGGGGGGGTTTCGGAGCAAGACCCAGTACTTC
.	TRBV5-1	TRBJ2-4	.	CASSYGGFRDIQYF	TGCGCCAGCAGCTACGGGGGATTCAGGGACATTCAGTACTTC
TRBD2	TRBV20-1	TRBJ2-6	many	CSARDRASGSGANVLTF	TGCAGTGCTAGAGATCGGGCTAGCGGGTCCGGGGCCAACGTCCTGACTTTC
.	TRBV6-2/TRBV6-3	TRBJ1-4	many	CASSRVATNEKLFF	TGTGCCAGCAGTCGGGTCGCAACTAATGAAAAACTGTTTTTT
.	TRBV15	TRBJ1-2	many	CATSSDAGPRSGGYTF	TGTGCCACCAGCAGCGACGCGGGACCCCGATCGGGTGGCTACACCTTC
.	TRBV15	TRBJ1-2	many	CATSRDMGQYYGYTF	TGTGCCACCAGCAGAGATATGGGGCAGTACTATGGCTACACCTTC
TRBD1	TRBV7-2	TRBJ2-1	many	CASSSEGAYNEQFF	TGTGCCAGCAGCTCAGAGGGGGCATACAATGAGCAGTTCTTC